The following is a T cell receptor (beta chain) sequence with its context. TCRdb independently ran MiXCR on the 5' RACE reads; one entry per CDR3 protein. The table records about 430,000 distinct CDR3 sequences, around a sixth of them present only once. The data are from a study of identical twins. CDR3 length equals 14 residues. V was clipped by 4 bases and J by 9 bases, with 13 bases between them. CDR1 and CDR2 (germline): SGHVS, FQNEAQ. The chain links TRBV7-8 to TRBJ1-6, with D possibly TRBD1 on 6 matching bases. The sequence came from a man aged 45-60 years in good health. Sequencing input: naive T cells sorted from blood. CDR3 protein: CASSSQGKSSPLHF. CDR3 coding DNA: TGTGCCAGCAGCTCTCAGGGGAAGAGTTCACCCCTCCACTTT.